The 20 T cell receptor beta chains presented below share a single source sample, sequenced in a study of T cells in narcolepsy. Profiled with immunoSEQ multiplex PCR; TCRdb holds only in-frame clones, not every one. The table lists around 30,000 clones, roughly 86% of them singletons, with around 2% in the top ten. Sequencing used memory (CD45RA-) CD4+ T cells from blood. These receptors all stem from a human donor in good health.

V usage is TRBV6-6 and J usage is TRBJ2-7; the match to TRBD2 covers 8 bases. CDR1 and CDR2 (germline): MNHNY, SVGAGI (reference sequence). The CDR3 has 15 residues. The J segment lost 1 base and the V segment lost 6 bases, leaving 8 bases of the junction unmatched. CDR3 in amino acids: CASRAGSGVSYEQYF. CDR3 nucleotide sequence: TGTGCCAGCAGGGCGGGTAGCGGGGTTTCCTACGAGCAGTACTTC.

CDR3 nucleotide sequence: TGCGCCAGCTCTGGGACAGGGGGGGCAGATACGCAGTATTTT. The encoded protein is CASSGTGGADTQYF. The rearrangement links TRBV5-1 to TRBJ2-3, with 11 bases lining up with TRBD1. Germline V lookup: CDR1 SGHRS, CDR2 YFSETQ. CDR3 length equals 14 residues. V was clipped by 7 bases and J by 4 bases; unmatched bases: 5.

This chain uses TRBV4-2 with TRBJ2-1; TRBD1 agrees at 7 bases. J gave up 9 bases and V 0 bases, and 8 bases lay outside the gene matches. This CDR3 has 15 residues. Looked up from germline, CDR1 is LGHNA and CDR2 is YNFKEQ. The CDR3 nucleotides are TGTGCCAGCAGCCAAGATCAGACAGGGACGGGTGAGCAGTTCTTC. Residues: CASSQDQTGTGEQFF.

The rearrangement links TRBV2 to TRBJ2-4, with 7 bases matching TRBD2. CDR1 is SNHLY and CDR2 is FYNNEI in the germline V gene. The CDR3 length is 18 residues. The V gene end was trimmed by 3 bases and the J gene end by 0 bases; junction bases not matched to a gene: 11. CDR3 bases: TGTGCCAGCAGTGATCAGCGGGACGCCTCCTTAGCCAAAAACATTCAGTACTTC. Protein product: CASSDQRDASLAKNIQYF.

This clone turned up a few times. The genes are TRBV21-1 and TRBJ2-5; the table's D call, TRBD2, was not checked against the DNA. TRBV21-1 is a listed pseudogene. The CDR3 extends over 15 amino acids. The CDR3: CASSKEGGKGETQYF. CDR3 DNA: TGTGCCAGCAGCAAAGAGGGGGGGAAGGGAGAGACCCAGTACTTC.

The V and J genes are TRBV19 and TRBJ1-1; 9 nucleotides line up with TRBD1. The length of the CDR3 is 15 residues. The germline CDR1 and CDR2 sequences are LNHDA and SQIVND (reference sequence). V was clipped by 6 bases and J by 0 bases; unmatched bases: 5. Written as DNA, the CDR3 is TGTGCCAGTAGACACGGACAGGGGATGAACACTGAAGCTTTCTTT. Its translation is CASRHGQGMNTEAFF.

J is TRBJ1-1 and V is TRBV7-2; a possible D gene is TRBD1 (5 bases). From germline, CDR1 is SGHTA and CDR2 FQGNSA. The CDR3 contains 13 residues. V dropped 7 bases and J dropped 11 bases, with 20 bases sitting between them. The CDR3 DNA sequence: TGTGCCAGCACCCGTGGTGAGGGGAGGAAGGCTTTCTTT. It is translated as CASTRGEGRKAFF.

The V and J genes are TRBV5-1 and TRBJ2-2, with 9 bases fitting TRBD2. The V gene's germline CDR1 is SGHRS and CDR2 YFSETQ. CDR3 length equals 18 residues. After removal of 4 bases from V and 0 bases from J, the junction contained 10 bases not matched to a gene. As DNA, the CDR3 is TGCGCCAGCAGCCCGAGGTGGCGGGAGGGCACGAACACCGGGGAGCTGTTTTTT. It encodes CASSPRWREGTNTGELFF.

The chain couples TRBV6-5 to TRBJ2-5; the D gene is possibly TRBD1 (6 bases). CDR1 and CDR2 from the germline V gene are MNHEY and SVGAGI. The CDR3 has 13 amino acids. The V end lost 5 bases, the J end lost 5 bases, and 12 bases lay between the germline ends. CDR3 in DNA: TGTGCCAGCAGTGAATGGGGGCGGGAGACCCAGTACTTC. Translated, it gives CASSEWGRETQYF.

The chain employs TRBV6-4 and TRBJ2-3; D tentatively fits TRBD1 or TRBD2 (5 bases each). Trimming stripped 5 bases from V and 9 bases from J, with 15 bases between. Germline V gene sequence: CDR1 MRHNA, CDR2 SNTAGT. This CDR3 has 13 amino acids. CDR3 region: CASSTRERETQYF. CDR3 coding DNA: TGTGCCAGCAGTACCAGGGAGAGGGAAACGCAGTATTTT.

CDR3 DNA sequence: TGTGCCAGCAGCTTAGGACTAGCGTTCGATACGCAGTATTTT. It encodes CASSLGLAFDTQYF. The chain uses TRBV7-2 and TRBJ2-3; 8 positions match TRBD2. CDR1 is SGHTA and CDR2 is FQGNSA in the germline V gene. The length of the CDR3 is 14 residues. Germline trimming cut 1 base from V and 6 bases from J; bases unmatched to any gene: 3.

This clone was seen a handful of times. The chain recombines TRBV4-1 with TRBJ1-1; tentative D call: TRBD1 (6 bases). The V end was cut by 1 base, the J end by 1 base, with 10 bases between. The V gene's germline CDR1 is MGHRA and CDR2 YSYEKL. The CDR3 has 15 amino acids. The CDR3 DNA sequence: TGCGCCAGCAGCCAAGTCGGGACAACGAACACTGAAGCTTTCTTT. The encoded protein is CASSQVGTTNTEAFF.

J is TRBJ1-3 and V is TRBV6-5; D ambiguous. Germline loops: CDR1 MNHEY, CDR2 SVGAGI. V was pared by 0 bases and J by 8 bases, with 17 bases between. This CDR3 is built from 16 residues. CDR3 bases: TGTGCCAGCAGTTACTCGGGCGGCCACCCTGGGGACACCATATATTTT. Protein: CASSYSGGHPGDTIYF.

This chain joins TRBV29-1 and TRBJ1-2; no clear D. Germline V gene sequence: CDR1 SQVTM, CDR2 ANQGSEA. This CDR3 has 15 amino acids. V lost 3 bases to trimming and J lost 8 bases, with 22 bases between them. CDR3: CSVDKANTLGRGYTF. The CDR3 DNA reads as TGCAGCGTTGATAAAGCTAATACCCTGGGGAGGGGCTACACCTTC.

The rearrangement joins TRBV11-2 to TRBJ1-2; D possibly corresponds to TRBD1 (5 bases). Trimming cost V 5 bases and J 5 bases, with 15 bases left between them. CDR3 length equals 14 residues. Germline V gene data show CDR1 as SGHAT and CDR2 as FQNNGV. The CDR3 loop is CASSPLTDDYGYTF. The CDR3 nucleotides read TGTGCCAGCAGCCCCCTGACAGATGATTATGGCTACACCTTC.

This clone occurred a few times. The J gene is TRBJ1-1, the V gene TRBV18; 7 bases line up with TRBD1. The CDR3 sequence is 13 residues long. Losses at the gene ends were 2 bases for V and 5 bases for J; bases not matched to a gene: 2. Per germline, CDR1 KGHSH and CDR2 LQKENI. This CDR3 reads CASSPEGATEAFF. DNA of the CDR3: TGTGCCAGCTCACCAGAGGGGGCAACTGAAGCTTTCTTT.

V is TRBV6-1 and J is TRBJ1-4; D is undetermined. The germline CDR1 and CDR2 sequences are MNHNS and SASEGT. The CDR3 is 14 amino acids. V lost 4 bases and J 7 bases, leaving 13 bases between the germline ends. The CDR3 coding sequence is TGTGCCAGCAGTGCGGGCCCTTCGACTGAAAAACTGTTTTTT. Translation gives CASSAGPSTEKLFF.

The rearrangement links TRBV11-3 to TRBJ1-1; no clear D gene. The germline CDR1 and CDR2 sequences are SGHNT and YENEEA. The CDR3 loop spans 12 amino acids. V was trimmed by 4 bases and J by 10 bases, leaving 13 bases between them. DNA of the CDR3: TGTGCCAGCAGCTCAACCGGCCAGGTAGCTTTCTTT. Residues: CASSSTGQVAFF.

The chain carries TRBV19 and TRBJ2-7, with D maybe TRBD1 (6 bases). The germline V gene has CDR1 LNHDA and CDR2 SQIVND (reference sequence). Trimming shortened V by 4 bases and J by 5 bases, and 9 bases separated the two germline ends. The CDR3 sequence is 12 residues long. The CDR3 reads CASSKRTDEQYF. The CDR3 nucleotides read TGTGCCAGTAGTAAACGGACAGACGAGCAGTACTTC.

The genes are TRBV29-1 and TRBJ2-3; 11 bases match TRBD2. CDR3 size: 14 residues. V lost 4 bases and J lost 3; bases outside the gene matches: 3. CDR1 SQVTM and CDR2 ANQGSEA come from the germline V gene. CDR3 region: CSVVSGGETDTQYF. DNA of the CDR3: TGCAGCGTTGTTAGCGGGGGGGAGACAGATACGCAGTATTTT.